This TCR beta chain was captured in a study of regulatory T cells in long-lasting Graves disease. The overall study: Those with persistent Graves' disease had received antithyroid drugs for over 5 years with positive TSH receptor antibodies.

Study-level results: A greater number of public clonotypes (about 2,900) was shared by persistent patients than by new patients (around 1,000).

Investigators prepared the TCR beta libraries by applying iRepertoire HTBI primers and Arm-PCR of CDR3 regions. TCRdb re-called the multiplex PCR reads with MiXCR, one entry per CDR3 protein. The sample lists roughly 360,000 distinct CDR3 sequences, 20% to 25% seen once, with approximately 27% in the top ten. In the case of this clonotype: The antigen remains undetermined.

As to time point: persistent/refractory GD, antithyroid drugs over 5 years with positive TRAb. After RNA was extracted from PBMCs, the TCR library was made from it. Diagnoses of Graves' disease were made by American Thyroid Association guidelines. The V gene's germline CDR1 is DFQATT and CDR2 SNEGSKA (reference sequence). Trimming cost V 0 bases and J 7 bases, with 15 bases left between them. The CDR3 runs 15 residues. This sequence was found in a woman aged 40 to 55 with Graves disease. The V gene is TRBV20-1, the J gene TRBJ1-4; TRBD1 might be the D (6 bases). Sequenced material: peripheral blood mononuclear cells (PBMCs), taken when the disease was refractory, from a patient treated with antithyroid drugs. In DNA, the CDR3 is TGCAGTGCTAGAGATCCGGGACAAGGGGGTGAAAAACTGTTTTTT. It is translated as CSARDPGQGGEKLFF.